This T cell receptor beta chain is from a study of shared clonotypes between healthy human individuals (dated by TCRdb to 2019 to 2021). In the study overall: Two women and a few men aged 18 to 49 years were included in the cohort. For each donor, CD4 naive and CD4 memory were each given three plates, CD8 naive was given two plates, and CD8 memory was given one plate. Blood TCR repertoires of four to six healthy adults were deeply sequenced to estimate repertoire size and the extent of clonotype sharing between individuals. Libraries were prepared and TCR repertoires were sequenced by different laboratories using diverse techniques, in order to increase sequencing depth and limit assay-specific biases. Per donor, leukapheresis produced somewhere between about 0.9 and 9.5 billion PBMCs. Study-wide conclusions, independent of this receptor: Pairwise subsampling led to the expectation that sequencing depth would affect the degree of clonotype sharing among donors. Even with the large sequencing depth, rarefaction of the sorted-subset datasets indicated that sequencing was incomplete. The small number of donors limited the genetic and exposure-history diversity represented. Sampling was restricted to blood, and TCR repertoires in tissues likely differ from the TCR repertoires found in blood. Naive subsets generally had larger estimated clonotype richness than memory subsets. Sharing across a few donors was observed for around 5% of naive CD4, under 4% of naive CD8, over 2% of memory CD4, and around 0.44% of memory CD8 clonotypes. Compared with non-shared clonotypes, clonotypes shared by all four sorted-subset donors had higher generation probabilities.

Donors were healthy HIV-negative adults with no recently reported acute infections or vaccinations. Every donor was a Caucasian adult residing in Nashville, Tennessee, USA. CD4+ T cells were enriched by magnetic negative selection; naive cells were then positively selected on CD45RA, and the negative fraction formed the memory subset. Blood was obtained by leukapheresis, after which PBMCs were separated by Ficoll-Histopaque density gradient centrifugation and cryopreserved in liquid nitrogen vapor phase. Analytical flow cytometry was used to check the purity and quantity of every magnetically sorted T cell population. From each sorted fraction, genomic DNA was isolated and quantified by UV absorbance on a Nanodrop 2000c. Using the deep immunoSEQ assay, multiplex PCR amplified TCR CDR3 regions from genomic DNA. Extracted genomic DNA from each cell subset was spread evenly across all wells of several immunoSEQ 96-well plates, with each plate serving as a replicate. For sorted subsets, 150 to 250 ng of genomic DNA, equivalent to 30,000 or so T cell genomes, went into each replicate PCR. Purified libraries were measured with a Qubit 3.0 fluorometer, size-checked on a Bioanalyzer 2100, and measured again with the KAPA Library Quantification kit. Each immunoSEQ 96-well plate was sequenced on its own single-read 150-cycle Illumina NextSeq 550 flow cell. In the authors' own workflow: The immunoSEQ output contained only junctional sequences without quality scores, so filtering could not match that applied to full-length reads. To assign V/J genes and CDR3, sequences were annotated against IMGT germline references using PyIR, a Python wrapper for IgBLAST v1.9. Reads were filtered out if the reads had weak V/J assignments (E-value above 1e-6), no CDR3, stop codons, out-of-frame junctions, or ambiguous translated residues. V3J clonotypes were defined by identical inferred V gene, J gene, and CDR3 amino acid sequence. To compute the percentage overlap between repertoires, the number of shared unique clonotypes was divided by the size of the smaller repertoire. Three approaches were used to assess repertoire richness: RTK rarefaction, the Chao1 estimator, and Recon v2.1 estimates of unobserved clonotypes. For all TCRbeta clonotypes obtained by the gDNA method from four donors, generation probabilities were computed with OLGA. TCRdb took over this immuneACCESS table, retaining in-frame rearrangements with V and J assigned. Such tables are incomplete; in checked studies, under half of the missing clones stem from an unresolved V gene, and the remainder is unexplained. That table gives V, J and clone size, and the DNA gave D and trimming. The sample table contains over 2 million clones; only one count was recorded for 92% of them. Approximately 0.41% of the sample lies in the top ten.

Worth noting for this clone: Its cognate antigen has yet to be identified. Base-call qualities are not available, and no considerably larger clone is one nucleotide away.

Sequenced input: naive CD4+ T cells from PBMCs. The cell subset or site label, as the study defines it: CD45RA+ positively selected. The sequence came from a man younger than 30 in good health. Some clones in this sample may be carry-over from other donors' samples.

This receptor carries the CDR3 CASSISGTGNNQPQHF. The DNA reads as follows: TGTGCCAGCTCAATCTCCGGGACAGGGAACAATCAGCCCCAGCATTTT. The chain couples TRBV18 to TRBJ1-5; 9 bases in the junction line up with TRBD1. V trim: 5 bases; J trim: 3 bases; unmatched bases: 8. CDR1 and CDR2 are drawn from the germline V gene: KGHSH, LQKENI. From the cysteine through the phenylalanine, the CDR3 covers 16 amino acids. The read is trimmed to its CDR3 DNA, 48 bases read in frame from base 1. Reference TRBV18 and TRBJ1-5 genes cover what lies past the CDR3, so the full variable domain is NAGVMQNPRHLVRRRGQEARLRCSPMKGHSHVYWYRQLPEEGLKFMVYLQKENIIDESGMPKERFSAEFPKEGPSILRIQQVVRGDSAAYFCASSISGTGNNQPQHFGDGTRLSIL.